Below are 8 T cell receptor beta chains sequenced from a single sample in a study of technical replicates of blood from a few donors (dated by TCRdb to the late 2010s). Library preparation employed the immunoSEQ multiplex PCR assay. Here the immuneACCESS table is served through TCRdb, limited to in-frame sequences with V and J called. Missing clones are a known gap in these copies; in checked studies unresolved V genes cover under half, and the rest lacks a known reason. The sample includes more than 90,000 clones, with about 95% observed a single time. The ten most abundant clones make up over 0.25% of the sample. The material sequenced was T cells isolated from PBMCs. The receptors come from a human donor in good health.

This chain links TRBV7-9 with TRBJ2-7, with a possible D match to TRBD1 (5 bases). V was pared by 3 bases and J by 5 bases, with 8 bases between. The CDR3 is 12 residues long. Germline CDR1 reads SEHNR; CDR2 reads FQNEAQ (reference sequence). The CDR3 loop is CASSFGRDEQYF. CDR3 coding DNA: TGTGCCAGCAGCTTTGGCAGGGACGAGCAGTACTTC.

This chain links TRBV10-3 with TRBJ1-4, with D possibly TRBD1 on 6 matching bases. V lost 10 bases and J lost 0, with 9 bases in between. CDR3 size: 13 residues. Germline V gene lookup returns CDR1 ENHRY and CDR2 SYGVKD. CDR3 amino acids: CATRTATNEKLFF. DNA of the CDR3: TGTGCCACCCGGACAGCAACTAATGAAAAACTGTTTTTT.

The chain couples TRBV7-3 to TRBJ2-3; D possibly corresponds to TRBD1 (6 bases). Germline CDR1 reads SGHTA; CDR2 reads FQGTGA. V lost 2 bases and J lost 0, with 18 bases in between. The CDR3 consists of 18 residues. The CDR3 reads CASSLLPKDSSSTDTQYF. DNA for the CDR3: TGTGCCAGCAGCTTACTGCCAAAGGACAGCTCTAGCACAGATACGCAGTATTTT.

Comments on this clone: An end of the junction differs from the germline gene, which may be a read error. The J gene is TRBJ1-4, the V gene TRBV2; 8 bases agree with TRBD1. Germline V lookup: CDR1 SNHLY, CDR2 FYNNEI. This CDR3 comprises 17 residues. CDR3 sequence reads: CASSQASGGKSNEKLFF. The CDR3 DNA reads as TGTGCCAGCAGTCAAGCTTCAGGGGGCAAGAGTAATGAAAAACTGTTTTTT.

This clone came up once. This chain joins TRBV27 and TRBJ2-3; D perhaps matches TRBD1 (6 bases). The CDR3 is 14 residues long. Germline V gene lookup returns CDR1 MNHEY and CDR2 SMNVEV (reference sequence). The V gene lost 8 bases and the J gene lost 2 bases, with 14 bases spanning the gap. The DNA for the CDR3 is TGTGCCAGCTCCCAGGGACATCACACAGATACGCAGTATTTT. Protein: CASSQGHHTDTQYF.

The chain has TRBV7-2 and TRBJ2-7, with 7 positions matching TRBD2. V dropped 2 bases and J dropped 0; count of bases not matched to a gene: 4. This CDR3 is built from 15 residues. Germline CDR1 is SGHTA and CDR2 is FQGNSA. CDR3: CASSLRRGSSYEQYF. DNA of the CDR3: TGTGCCAGCAGCTTACGGCGGGGGAGCTCCTACGAGCAGTACTTC.

V usage is TRBV27 and J usage is TRBJ2-7; tentatively, D is TRBD2 (6 bases). The V and J ends lost 3 bases and 5 bases respectively, with 17 bases between them. The CDR3 extends over 15 amino acids. Germline CDR1 is MNHEY and CDR2 is SMNVEV (reference sequence). CDR3 coding DNA: TGTGCCAGCAGTTTCGATGGGGGAGGCGGGGACGAGCAGTACTTC. Encoded protein: CASSFDGGGGDEQYF.

Details on this clone: One junction end does not reproduce the germline sequence, and a read error may be involved. This chain connects TRBV10-3 to TRBJ2-6; TRBD1 matches 8 bases. The CDR3 loop spans 13 amino acids. Germline V gives CDR1 ENHRY, CDR2 SYGVKD. CDR3 residues: CAISLQGDNVLTF. The CDR3 coding sequence is TGTGCCATCAGTCTACAGGGGGACAACGTCCTGACTTTC.